This T cell receptor (beta chain) was recorded in a study of blood T cell repertoires in COVID-19. J gave up 6 bases and V 1 base, and 1 base lay outside the gene matches. Germline lookup yields CDR1 LGHNA and CDR2 YNFKEQ. CDR3 length: 15 residues. Assay: immunoSEQ multiplex PCR; the TCRdb copy retains only in-frame clones and omits some. Of 330,000 or so clones detected, approximately 90% appear once; the ten largest clones hold around 10%. The sequence came from a man between 25 and 39 years old with COVID-19, enrolled during active disease. Sequencing used peripheral blood. The chain is built from TRBV4-2 and TRBJ1-6; the match to TRBD1 covers 9 bases. CDR3 residues: CASSQGGQGNSPLHF. The CDR3 DNA reads TGTGCCAGCAGCCAAGGGGGACAGGGTAATTCACCCCTCCACTTT.